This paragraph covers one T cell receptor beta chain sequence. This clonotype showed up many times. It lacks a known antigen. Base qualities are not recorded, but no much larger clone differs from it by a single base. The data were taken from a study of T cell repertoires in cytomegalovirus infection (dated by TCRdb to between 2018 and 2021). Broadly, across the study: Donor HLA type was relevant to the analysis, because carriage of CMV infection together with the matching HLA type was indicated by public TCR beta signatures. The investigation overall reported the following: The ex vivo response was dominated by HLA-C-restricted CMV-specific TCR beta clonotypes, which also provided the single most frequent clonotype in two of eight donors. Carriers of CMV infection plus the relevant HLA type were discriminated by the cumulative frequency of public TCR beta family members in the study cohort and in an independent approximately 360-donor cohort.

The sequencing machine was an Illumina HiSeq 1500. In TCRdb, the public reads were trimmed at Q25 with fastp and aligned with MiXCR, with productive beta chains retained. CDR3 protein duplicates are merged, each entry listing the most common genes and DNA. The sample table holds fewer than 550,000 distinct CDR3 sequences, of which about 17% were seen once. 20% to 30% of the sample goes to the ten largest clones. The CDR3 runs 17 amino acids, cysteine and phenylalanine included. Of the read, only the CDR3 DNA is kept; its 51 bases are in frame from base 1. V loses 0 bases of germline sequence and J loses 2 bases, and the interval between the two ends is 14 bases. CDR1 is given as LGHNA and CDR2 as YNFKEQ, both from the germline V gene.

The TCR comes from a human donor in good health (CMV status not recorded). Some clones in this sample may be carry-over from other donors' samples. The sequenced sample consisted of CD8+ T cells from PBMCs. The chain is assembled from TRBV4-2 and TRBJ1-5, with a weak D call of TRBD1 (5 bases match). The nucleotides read TGTGCCAGCAGCCAAGACCGCTGGGGGTTTGGCAATCAGCCCCAGCATTTT. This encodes CASSQDRWGFGNQPQHF.